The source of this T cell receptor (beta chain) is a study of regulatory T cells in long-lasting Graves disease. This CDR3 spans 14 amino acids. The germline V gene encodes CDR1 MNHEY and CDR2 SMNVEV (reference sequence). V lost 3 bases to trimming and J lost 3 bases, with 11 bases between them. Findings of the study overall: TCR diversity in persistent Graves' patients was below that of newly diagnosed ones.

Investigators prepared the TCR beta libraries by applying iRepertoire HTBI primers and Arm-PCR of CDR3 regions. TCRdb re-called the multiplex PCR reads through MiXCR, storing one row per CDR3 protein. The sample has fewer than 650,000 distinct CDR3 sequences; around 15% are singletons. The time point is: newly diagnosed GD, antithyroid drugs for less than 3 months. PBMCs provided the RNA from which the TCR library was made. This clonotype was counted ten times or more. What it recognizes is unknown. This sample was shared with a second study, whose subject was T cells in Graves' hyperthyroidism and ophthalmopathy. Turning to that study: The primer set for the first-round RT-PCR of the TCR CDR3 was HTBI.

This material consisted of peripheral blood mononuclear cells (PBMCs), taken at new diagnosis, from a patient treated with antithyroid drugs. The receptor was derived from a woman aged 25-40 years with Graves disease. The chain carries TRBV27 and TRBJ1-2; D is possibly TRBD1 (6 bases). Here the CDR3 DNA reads TGTGCCAGCAGTTTCCGGGGGGCGGACTATGGCTACACCTTC. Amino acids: CASSFRGADYGYTF.